Listed here are 17 T cell receptor beta chains from one sample, sequenced in a study of cytomegalovirus exposure and HLA in healthy donors. With 60 Vbeta and 13 Jbeta primers, the PCR was carried out. Some clones are missing from TCRdb's copy, which holds only in-frame ones; the method was immunoSEQ multiplex PCR. Of about 190,000 clones listed, approximately 82% are singletons. The sequencing input was PBMCs. Receptors were obtained from a middle-aged man in good health and CMV-seropositive.

The chain joins TRBV25-1 to TRBJ1-3; D is undetermined. With 3 bases removed from V and 0 bases from J, the gap between germline ends came to 6 bases. This CDR3 is 14 amino acids long. Germline V gives CDR1 MGHDK, CDR2 SYGVNS. CDR3 nucleotide sequence: TGTGCCAGCAGTGACCCTAGCTCTGGAAACACCATATATTTT. Amino acid sequence: CASSDPSSGNTIYF.

The genes are TRBV15 and TRBJ1-6, with TRBD1 as a possible D gene (6 bases). CDR3 size: 15 residues. CDR1 is LNHNV and CDR2 is YYDKDF in the germline V gene (reference sequence). Trimming took 4 bases from V and 7 from J, leaving 14 bases between them. The CDR3, as DNA: TGTGCCACCAGCAATTTCAGGGGAAACAATTCACCCCTCCACTTT. The encoded protein is CATSNFRGNNSPLHF.

The V gene is TRBV29-1, the J gene TRBJ2-3, with 9 bases that match TRBD2. The CDR3 is made up of 15 amino acids. Germline loops: CDR1 SQVTM, CDR2 ANQGSEA. J gave up 4 bases and V 4 bases, and 9 bases lay outside the gene matches. The CDR3 DNA reads TGCAGCGTTGCTAGGAGACTAGCGGAGCCAGATACGCAGTATTTT. It translates to CSVARRLAEPDTQYF.

The CDR3 DNA reads TGTGCCAGCAGTGCCACCGGGACACCTAATGAAAAACTGTTTTTT. Its protein is CASSATGTPNEKLFF. The chain employs TRBV2 and TRBJ1-4, with a possible D match to TRBD1 (6 bases). The germline V and J ends were trimmed by 4 bases and 3 bases, with 12 bases remaining between them. In germline, CDR1 is SNHLY, CDR2 FYNNEI. The CDR3 contains 15 residues. Using reference TRBV2 and TRBJ1-4 for the parts outside the CDR3, the full variable domain is EPEVTQTPSHQVTQMGQEVILRCVPISNHLYFYWYRQILGQKVEFLVSFYNNEISEKSEIFDDQFSVERPDGSNFTLKIRSTKLEDSAMYFCASSATGTPNEKLFFGSGTQLSVL.

This clone turned up a few times. The chain is built from TRBV7-6 and TRBJ1-6; no clear D. The CDR3 consists of 12 residues. Germline V CDR1 and CDR2: SGHVS, FNYEAQ. V was shortened by 5 bases and J by 9 bases, with 8 bases between the two germline ends. CDR3 in DNA: TGTGCCAGCAGCGTAGGGAGTTCACCCCTCCACTTT. The encoded protein is CASSVGSSPLHF.

This clone was found once. The chain joins TRBV9 to TRBJ2-3; D is ambiguous. The CDR3 has 13 residues. Germline V gene lookup returns CDR1 SGDLS and CDR2 YYNGEE. With 7 bases removed from V and 1 base from J, the gap between germline ends came to 10 bases. CDR3 DNA: TGTGCCAGCGGTAGCCGGGGCACAGATACGCAGTATTTT. Its translation: CASGSRGTDTQYF.

V is TRBV19 and J is TRBJ2-7, with 14 nucleotides matching TRBD2. Germline V gene lookup returns CDR1 LNHDA and CDR2 SQIVND (reference sequence). This CDR3 is built from 15 residues. J was trimmed by 7 bases and V by 7 bases; bases with no gene match: 9. For the CDR3, the DNA is TGTGCCAGTAACCCCGGGACTAGCGGGAGTTGGGAGCAGTACTTC. Translated: CASNPGTSGSWEQYF.

The chain is built from TRBV6-6 and TRBJ1-1; the D gene is possibly TRBD1 (5 bases). Trimming left V 2 bases short and J 1 base short, with 8 bases between. CDR1 is MNHNY and CDR2 is SVGAGI in the germline V gene (reference sequence). The CDR3 runs to 14 residues. The CDR3 loop is CASSYTDKNTEAFF. CDR3 DNA: TGTGCCAGCAGTTACACGGACAAGAACACTGAAGCTTTCTTT.

The chain is built from TRBV2 and TRBJ2-7; possible D gene TRBD2, 8 bases. The CDR3 extends over 14 amino acids. Per the germline V gene, CDR1 is SNHLY and CDR2 is FYNNEI. V was trimmed by 7 bases and J by 5 bases, leaving 18 bases between them. CDR3 region: CASKSTGGGDEQYF. CDR3 nucleotide sequence: TGTGCCAGCAAGTCTACGGGAGGGGGCGACGAGCAGTACTTC.

Only a few counts were recorded for this clone. The chain combines TRBV6-1 with TRBJ2-7; D unresolved. CDR1 and CDR2 (germline): MNHNS, SASEGT. Between the trimmed V and J ends, which lost 0 bases and 0 bases, there was a span of 6 bases. The CDR3 length is 14 residues. Written as DNA, the CDR3 is TGTGCCAGCAGTGAAGCGACGGGCTCCTACGAGCAGTACTTC. It translates to CASSEATGSYEQYF.

Note on this clone: One junction end disagrees with the germline gene, perhaps due to a read error. V is TRBV11-3 and J is TRBJ2-5; D might be TRBD2 (5 bases). Germline loops: CDR1 SGHNT, CDR2 YENEEA. This CDR3 is built from 12 residues. DNA for the CDR3: TGTGCCTGCAGTGAGGGTCCGGGGACCCAGTACTTC. Its translation is CACSEGPGTQYF.

This chain joins TRBV5-1 and TRBJ2-1; maybe TRBD2 (5 bases). This CDR3 is 14 amino acids long. V shed 2 bases and J shed 0 bases, with 6 bases lying between them. The germline V gene encodes CDR1 SGHRS and CDR2 YFSETQ. The CDR3 region has the DNA TGCGCCAGCAGCTTAGCGGCCTCCTACAATGAGCAGTTCTTC. Protein sequence: CASSLAASYNEQFF.

The rearrangement joins TRBV21-1 to TRBJ1-2; the table's D call TRBD1 went unverified against the DNA. TRBV21-1 has pseudogene status. This CDR3 is built from 15 residues. Here the CDR3 DNA reads TGTGCCAGCAGCAAGGGGGGGCAGGGGGCGGATGGCTACACCTTC. Amino acid sequence: CASSKGGQGADGYTF.

The chain joins TRBV5-1 to TRBJ2-5, with a weak D call TRBD2 (6 bases). Germline V lookup: CDR1 SGHRS, CDR2 YFSETQ. V was trimmed by 4 bases and J by 0 bases, leaving 13 bases between them. The CDR3 length is 15 residues. CDR3 nucleotide sequence: TGCGCCAGCAGCCGAGCTGGGGGGTACCAAGAGACCCAGTACTTC. It encodes CASSRAGGYQETQYF.

The genes are TRBV29-1 and TRBJ2-1; 7 nucleotides line up with TRBD2. Germline CDR1 and CDR2: SQVTM and ANQGSEA. The CDR3 extends over 13 amino acids. J was trimmed by 3 bases and V by 8 bases; bases with no gene match: 7. The chain's CDR3 is CSYAGLVYNEQFF. CDR3 in DNA: TGCAGCTACGCAGGACTAGTCTACAATGAGCAGTTCTTC.

The chain links TRBV7-2 to TRBJ1-1; D perhaps matches TRBD1 (6 bases). Germline V lookup: CDR1 SGHTA, CDR2 FQGNSA. V was shortened by 4 bases and J by 4 bases, with 16 bases between the two germline ends. The CDR3 extends over 15 amino acids. The CDR3 spells CASSSERGGSTEAFF. The CDR3 DNA reads as TGTGCCAGCAGCTCTGAGAGAGGGGGTAGCACTGAAGCTTTCTTT.

V is TRBV29-1 and J is TRBJ2-1, with 9 bases identical to TRBD2. Germline lookup yields CDR1 SQVTM and CDR2 ANQGSEA. V shed 7 bases and J 8 bases; nucleotides not matched to a gene: 18. The length of the CDR3 is 16 residues. The CDR3 DNA is TGCAGCGGAGGGGGGGCTAGCGGGATGAGGGGGCATGAGCAGTTCTTC. This encodes CSGGGASGMRGHEQFF.